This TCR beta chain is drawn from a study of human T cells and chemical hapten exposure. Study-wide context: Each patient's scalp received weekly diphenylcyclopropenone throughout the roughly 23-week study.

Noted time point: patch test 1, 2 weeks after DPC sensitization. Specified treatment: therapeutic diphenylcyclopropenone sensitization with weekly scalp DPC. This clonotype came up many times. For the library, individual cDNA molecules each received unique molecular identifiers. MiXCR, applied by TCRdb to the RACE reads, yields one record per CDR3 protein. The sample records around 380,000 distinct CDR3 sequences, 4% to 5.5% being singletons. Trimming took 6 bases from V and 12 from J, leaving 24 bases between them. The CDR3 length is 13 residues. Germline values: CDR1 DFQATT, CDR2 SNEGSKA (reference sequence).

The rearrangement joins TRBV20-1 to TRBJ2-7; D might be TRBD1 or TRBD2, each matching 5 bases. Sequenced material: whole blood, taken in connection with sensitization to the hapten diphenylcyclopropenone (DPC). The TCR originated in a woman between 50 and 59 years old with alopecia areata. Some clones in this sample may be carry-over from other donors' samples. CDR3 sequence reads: CSALRRDLGEGYF. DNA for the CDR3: TGCAGTGCCCTCCGTCGGGACCTGGGTGAGGGGTACTTC.